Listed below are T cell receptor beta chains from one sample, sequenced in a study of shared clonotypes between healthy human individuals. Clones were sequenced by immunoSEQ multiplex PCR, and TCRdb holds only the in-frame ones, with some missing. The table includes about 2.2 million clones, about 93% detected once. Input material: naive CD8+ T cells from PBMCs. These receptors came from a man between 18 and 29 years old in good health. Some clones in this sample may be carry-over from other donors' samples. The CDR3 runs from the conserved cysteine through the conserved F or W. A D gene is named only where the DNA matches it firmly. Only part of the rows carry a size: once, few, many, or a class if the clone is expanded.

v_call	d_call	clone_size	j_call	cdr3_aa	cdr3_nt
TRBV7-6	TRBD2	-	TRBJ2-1	CASSQTSGRYNEQFF	TGTGCCAGCAGCCAAACTAGCGGGAGATACAATGAGCAGTTCTTC
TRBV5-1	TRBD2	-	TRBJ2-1	CASSLGSVSGRAYNEQFF	TGCGCCAGCAGCTTGGGTTCAGTCAGCGGGAGGGCGTACAATGAGCAGTTCTTC
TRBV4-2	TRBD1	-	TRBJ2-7	CASSQDGTGSGHEQYF	TGTGCCAGCAGCCAGGACGGGACAGGGTCCGGCCACGAGCAGTACTTC
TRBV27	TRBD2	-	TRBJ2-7	CASSIAGVTTPYEQYF	TGTGCCAGCAGTATAGCGGGAGTGACCACTCCCTACGAGCAGTACTTC
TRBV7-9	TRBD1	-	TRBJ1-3	CASSTNRGSSGNTIYF	TGTGCCAGCAGCACAAACAGGGGAAGCTCTGGAAACACCATATATTTT
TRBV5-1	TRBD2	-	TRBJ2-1	CASSSLARRSYNEQFF	TGCGCCAGCAGCTCACTAGCGCGGAGGTCCTACAATGAGCAGTTCTTC
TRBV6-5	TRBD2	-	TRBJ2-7	CASELGTSSSEQYF	TGTGCCAGCGAACTTGGGACTAGCAGTTCCGAGCAGTACTTC
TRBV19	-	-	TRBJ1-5	CASSIRWDQPQHF	TGTGCCAGTAGTATAAGGTGGGACCAGCCCCAGCATTTT
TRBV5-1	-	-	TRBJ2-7	CASSWGAGAPEQYF	TGCGCCAGCAGCTGGGGGGCAGGGGCCCCCGAGCAGTACTTC
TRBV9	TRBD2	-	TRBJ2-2	CASSVGLAGTGELFF	TGTGCCAGCAGCGTGGGACTAGCGGGAACCGGGGAGCTGTTTTTT
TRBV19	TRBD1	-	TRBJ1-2	CASRSGTVYGYTF	TGTGCCAGTAGATCTGGGACAGTCTATGGCTACACCTTC
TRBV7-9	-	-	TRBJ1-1	CASSSQTGNTEAFF	TGTGCCAGCAGCTCCCAGACAGGGAACACTGAAGCTTTCTTT
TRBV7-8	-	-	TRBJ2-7	CASSFGETYEQYF	TGTGCCAGCAGCTTCGGCGAGACCTACGAGCAGTACTTC
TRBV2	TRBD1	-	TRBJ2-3	CASSDDRDGHTQYF	TGTGCCAGCAGTGACGACAGGGATGGACATACGCAGTATTTT
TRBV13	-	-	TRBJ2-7	CASSPWTSSYEQYF	TGTGCCAGCAGCCCCTGGACATCCTCCTACGAGCAGTACTTC
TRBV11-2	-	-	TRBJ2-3	CASSLDRNTDTQYF	TGTGCCAGCAGCTTAGACAGAAACACAGATACGCAGTATTTT
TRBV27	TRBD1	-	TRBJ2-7	CASSRDRGREQYF	TGTGCCAGCAGTCGGGACAGGGGGCGCGAGCAGTACTTC
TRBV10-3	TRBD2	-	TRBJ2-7	CAITTSAPSSYEQYF	TGTGCCATCACGACTAGCGCTCCAAGCTCCTACGAGCAGTACTTC
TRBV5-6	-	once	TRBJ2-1	CASSLPNNEQFF	TGTGCCAGCAGCTTGCCAAACAATGAGCAGTTCTTC
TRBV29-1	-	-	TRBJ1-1	CSVGIDRGFEAFF	TGCAGCGTTGGGATTGACCGGGGATTTGAAGCTTTCTTT
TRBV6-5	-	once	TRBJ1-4	CASSYEGATNEKLFF	TGTGCCAGCAGTTACGAGGGGGCAACTAATGAAAAACTGTTTTTT
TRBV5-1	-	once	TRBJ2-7	CASSHTLENTHEQYF	TGCGCCAGCAGCCATACTCTCGAGAATACCCACGAGCAGTACTTC
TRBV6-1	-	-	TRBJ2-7	CASSARTVRTLFSQQYF	TGTGCCAGCAGTGCACGGACAGTCCGGACTCTCTTTTCCCAGCAGTACTTC
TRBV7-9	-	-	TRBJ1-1	CASSFAGRGTEAFF	TGTGCCAGCAGCTTTGCAGGGAGGGGAACTGAAGCTTTCTTT
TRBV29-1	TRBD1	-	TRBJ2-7	CSVQPTGGDEQYF	TGCAGCGTTCAACCGACAGGGGGCGACGAGCAGTACTTC
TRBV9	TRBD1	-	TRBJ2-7	CASSDRDRGAYEQYF	TGTGCCAGCAGCGACCGGGACAGGGGAGCCTACGAGCAGTACTTC
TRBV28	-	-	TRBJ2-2	CASSSRHTGELFF	TGTGCCAGCAGTTCCCGCCACACCGGGGAGCTGTTTTTT
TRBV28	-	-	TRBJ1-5	CASSPNHRVNQPQHF	TGTGCCAGCAGTCCAAATCACAGGGTCAATCAGCCCCAGCATTTT
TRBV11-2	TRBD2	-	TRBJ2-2	CASSPRDYLPGELFF	TGTGCCAGCAGCCCTAGGGACTACCTGCCCGGGGAGCTGTTTTTT
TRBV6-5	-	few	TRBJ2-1	CASQLADEQFF	TGTGCCAGTCAACTAGCCGATGAGCAGTTCTTC
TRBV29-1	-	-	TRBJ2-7	CSVAGRLGDEQYF	TGCAGCGTTGCCGGGCGCCTTGGGGACGAGCAGTACTTC
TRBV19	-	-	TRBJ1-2	CASSIDREAYGYTF	TGTGCCAGTAGTATAGACCGGGAAGCCTATGGCTACACCTTC
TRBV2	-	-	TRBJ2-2	CASRLDGELFF	TGTGCCAGCAGGCTTGACGGGGAGCTGTTTTTT
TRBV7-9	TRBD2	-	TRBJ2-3	CASSLLAGGPITDTQYF	TGTGCCAGCAGCTTATTAGCGGGAGGGCCTATCACAGATACGCAGTATTTT
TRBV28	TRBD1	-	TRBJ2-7	CAITPGDRGNYEQYF	TGTGCCATCACCCCAGGGGACAGGGGAAACTACGAGCAGTACTTC
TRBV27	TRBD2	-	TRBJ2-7	CASSLSTGLATDEQYF	TGTGCCAGCAGTTTATCAACCGGACTAGCCACTGACGAGCAGTACTTC
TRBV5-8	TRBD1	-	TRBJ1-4	CASSPGGTVSGKLFF	TGTGCCAGCAGCCCAGGGGGGACAGTAAGTGGAAAACTGTTTTTT
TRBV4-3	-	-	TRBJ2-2	CASSQERGPGELFF	TGCGCCAGCAGCCAAGAGCGGGGCCCCGGGGAGCTGTTTTTT
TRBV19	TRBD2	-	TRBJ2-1	CASSITWAGVYEQFF	TGTGCCAGTAGTATTACGTGGGCGGGAGTCTATGAGCAGTTCTTC